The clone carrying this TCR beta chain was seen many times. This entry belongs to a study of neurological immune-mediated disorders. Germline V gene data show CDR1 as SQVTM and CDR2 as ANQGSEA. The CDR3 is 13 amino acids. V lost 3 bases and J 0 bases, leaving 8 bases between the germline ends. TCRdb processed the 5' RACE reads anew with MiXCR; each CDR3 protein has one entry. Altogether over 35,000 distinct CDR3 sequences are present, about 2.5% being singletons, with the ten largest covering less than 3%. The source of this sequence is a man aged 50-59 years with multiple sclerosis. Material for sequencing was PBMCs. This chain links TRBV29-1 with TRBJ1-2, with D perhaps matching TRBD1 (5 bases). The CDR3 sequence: CSVETDTNYGYTF. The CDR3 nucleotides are TGCAGCGTTGAGACAGATACTAACTATGGCTACACCTTC.